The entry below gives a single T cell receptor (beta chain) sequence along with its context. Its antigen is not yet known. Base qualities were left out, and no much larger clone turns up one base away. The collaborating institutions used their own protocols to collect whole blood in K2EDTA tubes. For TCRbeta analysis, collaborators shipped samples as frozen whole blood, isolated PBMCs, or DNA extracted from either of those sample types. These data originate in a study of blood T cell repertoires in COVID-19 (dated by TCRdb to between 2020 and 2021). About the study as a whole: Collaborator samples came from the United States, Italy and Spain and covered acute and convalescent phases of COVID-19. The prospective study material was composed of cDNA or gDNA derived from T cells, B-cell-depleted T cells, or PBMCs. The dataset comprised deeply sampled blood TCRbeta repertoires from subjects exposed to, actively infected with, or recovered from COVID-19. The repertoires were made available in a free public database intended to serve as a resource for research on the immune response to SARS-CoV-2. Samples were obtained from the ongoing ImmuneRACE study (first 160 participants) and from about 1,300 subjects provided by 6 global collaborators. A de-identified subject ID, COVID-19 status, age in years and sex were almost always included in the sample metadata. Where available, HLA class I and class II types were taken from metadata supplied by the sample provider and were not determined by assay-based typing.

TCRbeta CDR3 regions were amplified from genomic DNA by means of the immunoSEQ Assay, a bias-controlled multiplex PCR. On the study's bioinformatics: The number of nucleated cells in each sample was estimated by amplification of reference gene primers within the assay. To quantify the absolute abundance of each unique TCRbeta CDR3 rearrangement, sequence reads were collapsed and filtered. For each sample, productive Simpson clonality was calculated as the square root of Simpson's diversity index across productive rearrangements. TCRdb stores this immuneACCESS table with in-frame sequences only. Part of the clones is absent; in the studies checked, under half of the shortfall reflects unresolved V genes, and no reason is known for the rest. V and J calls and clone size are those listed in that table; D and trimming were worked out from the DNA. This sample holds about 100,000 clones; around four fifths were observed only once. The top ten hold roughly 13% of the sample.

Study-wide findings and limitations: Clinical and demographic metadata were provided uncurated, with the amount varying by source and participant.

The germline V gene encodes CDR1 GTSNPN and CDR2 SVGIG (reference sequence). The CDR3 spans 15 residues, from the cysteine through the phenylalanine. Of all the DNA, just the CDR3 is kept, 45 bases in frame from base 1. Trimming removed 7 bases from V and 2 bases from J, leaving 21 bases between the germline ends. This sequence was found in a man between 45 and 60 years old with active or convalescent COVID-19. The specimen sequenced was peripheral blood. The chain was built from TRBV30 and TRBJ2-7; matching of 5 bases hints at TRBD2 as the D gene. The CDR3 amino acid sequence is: CASQKLGDSTYEQYF. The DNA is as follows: TGTGCCTCACAAAAACTCGGGGATTCCACCTACGAGCAGTACTTC.